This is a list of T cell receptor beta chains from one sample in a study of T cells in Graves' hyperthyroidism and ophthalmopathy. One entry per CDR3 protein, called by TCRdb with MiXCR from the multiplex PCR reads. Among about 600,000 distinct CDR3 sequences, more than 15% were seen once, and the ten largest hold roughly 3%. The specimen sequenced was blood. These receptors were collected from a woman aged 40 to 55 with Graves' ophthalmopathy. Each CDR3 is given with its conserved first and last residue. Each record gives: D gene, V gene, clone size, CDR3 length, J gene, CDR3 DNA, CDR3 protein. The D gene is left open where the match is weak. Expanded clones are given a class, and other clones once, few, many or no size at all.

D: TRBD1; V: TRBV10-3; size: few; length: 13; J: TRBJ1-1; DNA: TGTGCCATCAGCCCGGGACAGGGGGCACGGGCTTTCTTT; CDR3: CAISPGQGARAFF
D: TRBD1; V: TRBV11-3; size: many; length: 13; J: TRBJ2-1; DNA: TGTGCCAGCAGCCCGACAGGGGGTGGTGAGCAGTTCTTC; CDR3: CASSPTGGGEQFF
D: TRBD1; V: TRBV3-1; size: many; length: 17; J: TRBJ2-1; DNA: TGTGCCAGCAGCCAACGAAGTACGGGACAGCATCACAATGAGCAGTTCTTC; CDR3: CASSQRSTGQHHNEQFF
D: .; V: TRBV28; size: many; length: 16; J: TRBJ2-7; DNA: TGTGCCAGCAGTCTCTTTACCGTCGGGCCGCCCTACGAGCAGTACTTC; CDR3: CASSLFTVGPPYEQYF
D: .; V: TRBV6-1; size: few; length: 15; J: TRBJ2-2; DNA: TGTGCCAGCAGTTATCAGGCGATGAACACCGGGGAGCTGTTTTTT; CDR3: CASSYQAMNTGELFF
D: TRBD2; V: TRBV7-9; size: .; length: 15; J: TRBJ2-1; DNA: TGTGCCAGCAGCTTAGGCTCGGGACTAGTCGATGAGCAGTTCTTC; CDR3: CASSLGSGLVDEQFF
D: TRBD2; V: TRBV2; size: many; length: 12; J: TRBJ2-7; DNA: TGTGCCAGCACTGTGGGGGAGGGCGAGCAGTACTTC; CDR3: CASTVGEGEQYF
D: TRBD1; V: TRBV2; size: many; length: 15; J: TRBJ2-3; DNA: TGTGCCAGCCTCCTCGCCGGCAGGGGGCCGGATACGCAGTATTTT; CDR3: CASLLAGRGPDTQYF
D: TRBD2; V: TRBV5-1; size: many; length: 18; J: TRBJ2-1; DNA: TGCGCCAGCAGCCGACGGCTAGCGGGAGGGCAATTCTACAATGAGCAGTTCTTC; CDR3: CASSRRLAGGQFYNEQFF
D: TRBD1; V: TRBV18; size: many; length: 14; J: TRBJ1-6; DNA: TGTGCCAGCTCACCGGACAGGGGGAATTCACCCCTCCACTTT; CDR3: CASSPDRGNSPLHF
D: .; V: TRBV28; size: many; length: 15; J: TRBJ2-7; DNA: TGTGCCAGCAGGCTGGCGCGTGCCAACTCCTACGAGCAGTACTTC; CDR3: CASRLARANSYEQYF
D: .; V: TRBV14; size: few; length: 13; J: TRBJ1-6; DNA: TGTGCCAGCAGCCAAACCATGGATTCACCCCTCCACTTT; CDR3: CASSQTMDSPLHF
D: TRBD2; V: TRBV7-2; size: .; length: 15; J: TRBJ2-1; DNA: TGTGCCAGCAGCTTGGATAGCGGGGGGGCTTATGAGCAGTTCTTC; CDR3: CASSLDSGGAYEQFF
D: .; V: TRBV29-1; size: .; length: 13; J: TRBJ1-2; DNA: TGCAGCGTTGATAGCCAGACACTCTATGGCTACACCTTC; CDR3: CSVDSQTLYGYTF
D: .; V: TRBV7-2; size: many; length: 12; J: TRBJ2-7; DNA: TGTGCCAGCAGCTTAATGACCTACGAGCAGTACTTC; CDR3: CASSLMTYEQYF
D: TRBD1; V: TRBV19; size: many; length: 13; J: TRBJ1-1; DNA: TGTGCCAGTAGTCGAGGACAGGGGGCTGAAGCTTTCTTT; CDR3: CASSRGQGAEAFF
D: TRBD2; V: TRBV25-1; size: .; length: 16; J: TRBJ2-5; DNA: TGTGCCAGCAGTGAAGCTCCCAGCGGGAGTGGAGAGACCCAGTACTTC; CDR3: CASSEAPSGSGETQYF
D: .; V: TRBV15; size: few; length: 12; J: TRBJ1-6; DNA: TGTGCCACCACCGAGGGGAATTCACCCCTCCACTTT; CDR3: CATTEGNSPLHF
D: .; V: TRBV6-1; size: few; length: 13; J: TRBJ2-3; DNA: TGTGCCAGCAGTGACATTAGCACAGATACGCAGTATTTT; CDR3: CASSDISTDTQYF
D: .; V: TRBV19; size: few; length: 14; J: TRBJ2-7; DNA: TGTGCCAGTAGTACGGGACAAGATCCCTACGAGCAGTACTTC; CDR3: CASSTGQDPYEQYF
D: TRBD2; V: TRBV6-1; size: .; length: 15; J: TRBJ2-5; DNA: TGTGCCAGCAGCTCCAGACTAGCGGTCGGGTGGACCCAGTACTTC; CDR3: CASSSRLAVGWTQYF
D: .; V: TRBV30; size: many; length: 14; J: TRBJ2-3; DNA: TGTGCCTGGAGCGCGACGATGGAGACGGATACGCAGTATTTT; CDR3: CAWSATMETDTQYF
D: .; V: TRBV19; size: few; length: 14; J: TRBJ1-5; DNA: TGTGCCAGTAGTATCAGAGGGGCGGATCAGCCCCAGCATTTT; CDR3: CASSIRGADQPQHF
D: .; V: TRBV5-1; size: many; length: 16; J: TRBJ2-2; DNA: TGCGCCAGCAGCTTAAGACCGGTACTAAACACCGGGGAGCTGTTTTTT; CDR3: CASSLRPVLNTGELFF
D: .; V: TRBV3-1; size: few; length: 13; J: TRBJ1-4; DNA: TGTGCCAGCAGCCAAGGACAGGCTAGTGTGATGTTTTTT; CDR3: CASSQGQASVMFF
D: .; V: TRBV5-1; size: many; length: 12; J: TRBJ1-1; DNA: TGCGCCAGCACTCCCGGGAACACTGAAGCTTTCTTT; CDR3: CASTPGNTEAFF
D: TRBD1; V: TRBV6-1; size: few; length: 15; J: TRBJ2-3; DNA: TGTGCCAGCACTGAACAGGGGTCCCTCGGAGATACGCAGTATTTT; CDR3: CASTEQGSLGDTQYF
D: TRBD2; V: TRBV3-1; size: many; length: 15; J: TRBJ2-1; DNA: TGTGCCAGCAGCCCCCTCTGGGCGGGAGTTGGCGAGCAGTTCTTC; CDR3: CASSPLWAGVGEQFF
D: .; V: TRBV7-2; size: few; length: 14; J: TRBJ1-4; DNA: TGTGCCAGCAGCCTTAGGGAGGGTGGTGAAAAACTGTTTTTT; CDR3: CASSLREGGEKLFF
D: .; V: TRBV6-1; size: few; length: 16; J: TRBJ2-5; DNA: TGTGCCAGCAGTGACCTTACAGAGCTCACAGGAGAGACCCAGTACTTC; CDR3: CASSDLTELTGETQYF
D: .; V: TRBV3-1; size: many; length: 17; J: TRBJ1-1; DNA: TGTGCCAGCAGCCCCAGGGGCGGGAGGGGCCCGAACACTGAAGCTTTCTTT; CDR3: CASSPRGGRGPNTEAFF
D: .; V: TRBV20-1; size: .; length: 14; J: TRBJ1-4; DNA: TGCAGTGCTCCCGCCGGGCCAAGGAATGAAAAACTGTTTTTT; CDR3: CSAPAGPRNEKLFF